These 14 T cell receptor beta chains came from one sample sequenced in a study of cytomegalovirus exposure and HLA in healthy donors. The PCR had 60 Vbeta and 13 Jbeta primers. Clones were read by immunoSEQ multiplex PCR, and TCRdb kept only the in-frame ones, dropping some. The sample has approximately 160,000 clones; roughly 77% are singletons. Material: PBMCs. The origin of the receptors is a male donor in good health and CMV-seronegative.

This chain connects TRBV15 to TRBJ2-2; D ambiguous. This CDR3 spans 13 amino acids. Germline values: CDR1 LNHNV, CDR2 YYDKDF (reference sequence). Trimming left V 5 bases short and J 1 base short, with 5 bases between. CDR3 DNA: TGTGCCACCAGCTTATGGAACACCGGGGAGCTGTTTTTT. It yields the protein CATSLWNTGELFF.

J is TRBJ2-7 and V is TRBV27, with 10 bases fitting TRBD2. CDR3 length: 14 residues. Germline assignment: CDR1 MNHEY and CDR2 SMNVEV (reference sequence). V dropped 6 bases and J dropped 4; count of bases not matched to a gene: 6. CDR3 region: CASRERGGGYEQYF. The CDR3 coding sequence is TGTGCCAGCAGAGAGCGGGGGGGTGGTTACGAGCAGTACTTC.

Here the CDR3 reads CASSLGQQETQYF. The CDR3 bases are TGTGCCAGCAGTTTAGGACAGCAAGAGACCCAGTACTTC. This sequence joins TRBV6-6 and TRBJ2-5, with D possibly being TRBD1 (6 bases). Germline loops: CDR1 MNHNY, CDR2 SVGAGI (reference sequence). V was shortened by 4 bases and J by 2 bases, with 8 bases between the two germline ends. This CDR3 region has 13 residues.

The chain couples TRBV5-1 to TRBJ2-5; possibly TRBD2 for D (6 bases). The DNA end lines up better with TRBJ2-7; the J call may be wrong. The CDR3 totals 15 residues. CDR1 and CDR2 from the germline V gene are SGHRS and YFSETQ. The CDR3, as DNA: TGCGCCAGCAGCTCGGCGGGGCATTACTCCTACGAGCAGTACTTC. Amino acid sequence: CASSSAGHYSYEQYF.

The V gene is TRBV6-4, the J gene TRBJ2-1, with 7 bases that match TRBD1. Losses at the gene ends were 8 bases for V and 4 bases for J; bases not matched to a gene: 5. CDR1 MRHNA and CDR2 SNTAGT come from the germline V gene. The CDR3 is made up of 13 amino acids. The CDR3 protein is CASAGTAYNEQFF. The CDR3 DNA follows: TGTGCCAGCGCCGGGACAGCTTACAATGAGCAGTTCTTC.

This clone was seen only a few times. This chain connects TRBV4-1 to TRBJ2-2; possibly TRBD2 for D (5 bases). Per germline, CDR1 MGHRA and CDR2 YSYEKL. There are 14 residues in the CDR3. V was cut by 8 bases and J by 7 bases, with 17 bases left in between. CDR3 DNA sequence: TGCGCCAGCCGGAGGACCGGTGGTGACGGGGAGCTGTTTTTT. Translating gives CASRRTGGDGELFF.

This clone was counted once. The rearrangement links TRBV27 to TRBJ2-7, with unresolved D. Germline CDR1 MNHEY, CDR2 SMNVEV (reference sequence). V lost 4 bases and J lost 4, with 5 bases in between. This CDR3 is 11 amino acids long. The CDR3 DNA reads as TGTGCCAGCAGTTCAGCGTACGAGCAGTACTTC. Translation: CASSSAYEQYF.

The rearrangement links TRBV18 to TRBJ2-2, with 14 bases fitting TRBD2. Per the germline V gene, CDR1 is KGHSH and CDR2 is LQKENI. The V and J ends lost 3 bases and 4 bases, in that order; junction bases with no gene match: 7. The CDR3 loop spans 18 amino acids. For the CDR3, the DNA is TGTGCCAGCTCACCCAACGGACTAGCGGGAGGAGGCACCGGGGAGCTGTTTTTT. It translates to CASSPNGLAGGGTGELFF.

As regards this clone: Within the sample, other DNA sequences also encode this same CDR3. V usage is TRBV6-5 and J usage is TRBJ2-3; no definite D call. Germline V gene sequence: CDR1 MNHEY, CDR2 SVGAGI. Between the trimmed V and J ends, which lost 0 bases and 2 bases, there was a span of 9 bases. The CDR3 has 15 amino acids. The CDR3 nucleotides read TGTGCCAGCAGTTACTCAAACAGATTCACAGATACGCAGTATTTT. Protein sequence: CASSYSNRFTDTQYF.

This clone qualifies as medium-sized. The CDR3 sequence: CAWSEGTGLFF. Written as DNA, the CDR3 is TGTGCCTGGAGTGAGGGGACAGGACTGTTTTTT. The chain employs TRBV30 and TRBJ1-4; 8 bases line up with TRBD1. The CDR3 spans 11 residues. Germline V CDR1 and CDR2: GTSNPN, SVGIG (reference sequence). V dropped 1 base and J dropped 13; count of bases not matched to a gene: 2.

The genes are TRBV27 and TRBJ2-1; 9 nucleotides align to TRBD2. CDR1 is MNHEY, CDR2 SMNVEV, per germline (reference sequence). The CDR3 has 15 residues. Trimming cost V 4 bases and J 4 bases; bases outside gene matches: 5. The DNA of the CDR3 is TGTGCCAGCAGTTATCTAGCGGGAATATACAATGAGCAGTTCTTC. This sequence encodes CASSYLAGIYNEQFF.

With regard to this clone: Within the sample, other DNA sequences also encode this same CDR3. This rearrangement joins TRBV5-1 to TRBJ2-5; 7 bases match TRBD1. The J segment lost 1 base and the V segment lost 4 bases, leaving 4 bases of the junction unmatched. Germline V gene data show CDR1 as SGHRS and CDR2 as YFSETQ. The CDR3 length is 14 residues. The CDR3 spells CASSPGQVQETQYF. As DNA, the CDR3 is TGCGCCAGCAGCCCAGGACAGGTCCAAGAGACCCAGTACTTC. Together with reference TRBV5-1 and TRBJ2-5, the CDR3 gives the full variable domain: KAGVTQTPRYLIKTRGQQVTLSCSPISGHRSVSWYQQTPGQGLQFLFEYFSETQRNKGNFPGRFSGRQFSNSRSEMNVSTLELGDSALYLCASSPGQVQETQYFGPGTRLLVL.

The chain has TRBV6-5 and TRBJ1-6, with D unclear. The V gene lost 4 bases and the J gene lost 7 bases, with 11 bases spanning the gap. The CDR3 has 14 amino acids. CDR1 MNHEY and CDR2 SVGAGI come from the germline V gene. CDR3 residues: CASSSPSGNSPLHF. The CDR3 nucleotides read TGTGCCAGCAGTTCCCCGTCGGGAAATTCACCCCTCCACTTT.

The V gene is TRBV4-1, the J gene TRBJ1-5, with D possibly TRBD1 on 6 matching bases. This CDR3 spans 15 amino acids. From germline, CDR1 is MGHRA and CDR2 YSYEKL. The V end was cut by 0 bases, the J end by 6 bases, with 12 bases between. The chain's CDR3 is CASSQDSGERQPQHF. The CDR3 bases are TGCGCCAGCAGCCAAGATTCAGGGGAGCGTCAGCCCCAGCATTTT.